The 2 T cell receptor beta chains reported below all come from one sample, sequenced in a study of regulatory T cells in long-lasting Graves disease (dated by TCRdb to the early 2020s). The library relied on multiplex PCR. The sequencer was an Illumina HiSeq 4000. To build TCR beta libraries, CDR3 regions were amplified by Arm-PCR using iRepertoire HTBI primers. The raw public reads went through TCRdb reprocessing: fastp at Q25, MiXCR clone calling, in-frame beta chains kept. Each record represents a unique CDR3 protein, reported with the most common genes and DNA among its rows. The sample yields a few hundred thousand distinct CDR3 sequences; around 22% were counted once. Clones ranked in the top ten supply 26% of the sample. The meaning of the sample's time point label: persistent/refractory GD, antithyroid drugs over 5 years with positive TRAb. For both TCR sequencing and RNA sequencing, RNA was extracted from PBMCs using TRIzol.

Sequencing was performed on peripheral blood mononuclear cells (PBMCs), taken when the disease was refractory, from a patient treated with antithyroid drugs. Receptor source: a female donor with Graves disease.

This clonotype appeared many times. CDR3 in amino acids: CASSNIGLNTEAFF. The CDR3 DNA is TGTGCCAGCAGCAACATCGGCTTGAACACTGAAGCTTTCTTT. This sequence joins TRBV6-1 and TRBJ1-1; D uncertain. This CDR3 spans 14 amino acids. Between the trimmed V and J ends, which lost 6 bases and 0 bases, there was a span of 11 bases. Germline loops: CDR1 MNHNS, CDR2 SASEGT.

V and J are TRBV6-1 and TRBJ2-7, with 7 bases lining up with TRBD2. The CDR3 consists of 13 residues. With 10 bases clipped from V and 4 bases from J, the junction kept 10 bases outside the gene matches. Germline V CDR1 and CDR2: MNHNS, SASEGT. DNA for the CDR3: TGTGCCACCCGGGGACTAACCGAATACGAGCAGTACTTC. Encoded protein: CATRGLTEYEQYF.